Below are 27 T cell receptor beta chains sequenced from a single sample in a study of blood T cell repertoires in COVID-19. Sequencing was performed with immunoSEQ multiplex PCR; in TCRdb, only in-frame clones are kept and a portion is missing. This sample yields about 270,000 clones, of which roughly 87% are seen a single time; about an eighth belongs to the top ten. The sample was peripheral blood. The receptors shown here come from a human donor in a cohort sampled during active COVID-19.

The CDR3 spells CASSLGVAGSGSYNEQFF. The DNA of the CDR3 is TGCGCCAGCAGCTTGGGGGTAGCGGGATCGGGGTCCTACAATGAGCAGTTCTTC. The chain employs TRBV5-1 and TRBJ2-1; 8 nucleotides agree with TRBD2. The CDR3 extends over 18 amino acids. The J segment lost 1 base and the V segment lost 0 bases, leaving 9 bases of the junction unmatched. Per germline, CDR1 SGHRS and CDR2 YFSETQ.

This clone was seen a single time. V is TRBV4-3 and J is TRBJ2-3; 9 positions agree with TRBD2. CDR3 length equals 17 residues. CDR1 is LGHNA and CDR2 is YSLEER in the germline V gene. Trimming at V came to 1 base and at J to 1 base, leaving 6 bases not matched to a gene. This CDR3 is CASSQGAAGGRTDTQYF. As DNA, the CDR3 is TGCGCCAGCAGCCAAGGGGCAGCGGGAGGACGCACAGATACGCAGTATTTT.

The rearrangement joins TRBV5-1 to TRBJ2-1, with 14 nucleotides matching TRBD2. Germline assignment: CDR1 SGHRS and CDR2 YFSETQ. The CDR3 sequence is 16 residues long. V was pared by 4 bases and J by 4 bases, with 4 bases of the junction left unmatched. The CDR3 region has the DNA TGCGCCAGCAGCAAGGGACTAGCGGGAGTTTACAATGAGCAGTTCTTC. It translates to CASSKGLAGVYNEQFF.

This chain joins TRBV15 and TRBJ2-1; 7 nucleotides line up with TRBD2. Germline V gene data show CDR1 as LNHNV and CDR2 as YYDKDF (reference sequence). The CDR3 has 20 residues. Losses at the gene ends were 0 bases for V and 5 bases for J; bases not matched to a gene: 19. Here the CDR3 reads CATSRDGGRLRELLNNEQFF. For the CDR3, the DNA is TGTGCCACCAGCAGAGATGGAGGCAGACTGCGGGAGCTTCTGAACAATGAGCAGTTCTTC.

The chain is built from TRBV10-2 and TRBJ2-7; no firm D call. This CDR3 comprises 16 residues. CDR1 is WSHSY, CDR2 SAAADI, per germline. V lost 1 base and J lost 2, with 15 bases in between. The CDR3 region has the DNA TGCGCCAGCAGTGAGTTGAGGTCTTTGGGTACCTACGAGCAGTACTTC. Its translation is CASSELRSLGTYEQYF.

The J gene is TRBJ1-1, the V gene TRBV5-6; D gene uncertain. Trimming stripped 2 bases from V and 6 bases from J, with 14 bases between. Germline V gene lookup returns CDR1 SGHDT and CDR2 YYEEEE. The CDR3 runs to 14 residues. The CDR3 sequence: CASSFGESGAEAFF. CDR3 DNA sequence: TGTGCCAGCAGCTTTGGGGAGTCGGGCGCTGAAGCTTTCTTT.

This sequence joins TRBV28 and TRBJ2-5; TRBD2 might be the D (6 bases). CDR1 is MDHEN and CDR2 is SYDVKM in the germline V gene. The CDR3 runs 16 residues. Trimming took 6 bases from V and 5 from J, leaving 22 bases between them. Here the CDR3 DNA reads TGTGCCAGCAGCCCGGGCGGCCAGGGAGGTACGGAGACCCAGTACTTC. Protein: CASSPGGQGGTETQYF.

The chain is built from TRBV11-2 and TRBJ2-3; D perhaps matches TRBD1 (6 bases). CDR1 is SGHAT, CDR2 FQNNGV, per germline. V lost 2 bases and J lost 3, with 15 bases in between. This CDR3 contains 16 residues. CDR3 nucleotides: TGTGCCAGCAGCTTAAGTTGGACAGCCCGTACAGATACGCAGTATTTT. This gives the protein CASSLSWTARTDTQYF.

The gene calls are TRBV5-1 and TRBJ2-1; 7 positions match TRBD2. After removal of 1 base from V and 6 bases from J, the junction contained 4 bases not matched to a gene. The germline gives CDR1 SGHRS, CDR2 YFSETQ. The CDR3 is 14 amino acids. Here the CDR3 DNA reads TGCGCCAGCAGCTTGAGCGGGGTCCCCAATGAGCAGTTCTTC. This codes for CASSLSGVPNEQFF.

This chain links TRBV24-1 with TRBJ2-5; 10 bases fit TRBD1. After removal of 3 bases from V and 3 bases from J, the junction contained 9 bases not matched to a gene. Germline V gives CDR1 KGHDR, CDR2 SFDVKD. CDR3 size: 17 residues. For the CDR3, the DNA is TGTGCCACCAGTGATAGGGGACAGGGGCCTTCCAAAGAGACCCAGTACTTC. It codes for CATSDRGQGPSKETQYF.

This rearrangement joins TRBV5-4 to TRBJ2-1; D not resolved. Trimming shortened V by 0 bases and J by 0 bases, and 7 bases separated the two germline ends. This CDR3 is built from 15 residues. Looked up from germline, CDR1 is SGHNT and CDR2 is YYREEE (reference sequence). The CDR3: CASSLGRSSYNEQFF. CDR3 DNA sequence: TGTGCCAGCAGCTTGGGTCGGAGCTCCTACAATGAGCAGTTCTTC.

The J gene is TRBJ2-1, the V gene TRBV6-4, with a tentative D call TRBD1 (6 bases). The germline V gene encodes CDR1 MRHNA and CDR2 SNTAGT. The CDR3 is 17 amino acids. The V end lost 2 bases, the J end lost 10 bases, and 24 bases lay between the germline ends. The CDR3 DNA follows: TGTGCCAGCAGTGACGCCCCAGGGGTCCTCGGAGCGGTAGAGCAGTTCTTC. Translated: CASSDAPGVLGAVEQFF.

The chain has TRBV6-5 and TRBJ1-5; 9 bases are shared with TRBD1. The V gene end was trimmed by 5 bases and the J gene end by 7 bases; junction bases not matched to a gene: 6. From germline, CDR1 is MNHEY and CDR2 SVGAGI. The CDR3 is made up of 14 amino acids. CDR3 sequence reads: CASSRTGAGQPQHF. The CDR3 DNA follows: TGTGCCAGCAGTAGGACAGGGGCGGGACAGCCCCAGCATTTT.

The chain recombines TRBV30 with TRBJ2-7, with TRBD1 matching over 7 bases. The CDR3 has 15 residues. J was trimmed by 0 bases and V by 3 bases; bases with no gene match: 8. CDR1 and CDR2 from the germline V gene are GTSNPN and SVGIG (reference sequence). The CDR3 DNA is TGTGCCTGGAGCTTATTACAGGGGAGCTCCTACGAGCAGTACTTC. Translated: CAWSLLQGSSYEQYF.

The chain is built from TRBV9 and TRBJ2-1, with D possibly TRBD2 on 6 matching bases. Trimming cost V 0 bases and J 6 bases, with 13 bases left between them. Germline V lookup: CDR1 SGDLS, CDR2 YYNGEE. The CDR3 length is 15 residues. CDR3 DNA: TGTGCCAGCAGCGTAGGGTTAGCGGAGACCAATGAGCAGTTCTTC. Its protein is CASSVGLAETNEQFF. Full variable domain (missing parts from reference TRBV9 and TRBJ2-1): DSGVTQTPKHLITATGQRVTLRCSPRSGDLSVYWYQQSLDQGLQFLIQYYNGEERAKGNILERFSAQQFPDLHSELNLSSLELGDSALYFCASSVGLAETNEQFFGPGTRLTVL.

This clone came up once. The chain links TRBV28 to TRBJ1-2; no definite D call. The CDR3 loop spans 14 amino acids. Trimming left V 6 bases short and J 0 bases short, with 11 bases between. Germline V gene lookup returns CDR1 MDHEN and CDR2 SYDVKM. The CDR3 DNA reads TGTGCCAGCAGGTGGGAGTTCCCTAACTATGGCTACACCTTC. This sequence encodes CASRWEFPNYGYTF.

This clone turned up a few times. J is TRBJ2-6 and V is TRBV29-1; 7 bases fit TRBD1. Germline V gives CDR1 SQVTM, CDR2 ANQGSEA. V lost 6 bases to trimming and J lost 0 bases; unmatched junction nucleotides: 14. There are 18 residues in the CDR3. The DNA for the CDR3 is TGCAGCGTGAGATCCAACCGACAGGGACCCTCTGGGGCCAACGTCCTGACTTTC. As protein: CSVRSNRQGPSGANVLTF.

Only one count was recorded for this clone. This sample also contains other DNA sequences that code for the same CDR3. The chain joins TRBV7-9 to TRBJ2-3, with a possible D match to TRBD2 (6 bases). CDR1 and CDR2 from the germline V gene are SEHNR and FQNEAQ (reference sequence). V was trimmed by 4 bases and J by 3 bases, leaving 8 bases between them. The CDR3 is made up of 13 amino acids. The CDR3 is CASSSSGTDTQYF. In nucleotides, the CDR3 is TGTGCCAGCAGCTCAAGCGGGACAGATACGCAGTATTTT.

The rearrangement links TRBV28 to TRBJ2-1, with a weak D call TRBD2 (5 bases). With 3 bases removed from V and 4 bases from J, the gap between germline ends came to 16 bases. This CDR3 region has 16 residues. Germline loops: CDR1 MDHEN, CDR2 SYDVKM. This CDR3 is CASSLDSARNYNEQFF. The CDR3 coding sequence is TGTGCCAGCAGTTTGGACTCAGCGCGGAATTACAATGAGCAGTTCTTC.

Only one count was recorded for this clone. The chain uses TRBV5-1 and TRBJ2-1; 14 positions agree with TRBD2. Germline lookup yields CDR1 SGHRS and CDR2 YFSETQ. The junction had 6 bases not matched to a gene; V was cut back by 1 base and J by 6 bases. The CDR3 consists of 17 residues. The CDR3 bases are TGCGCCAGCAGCTTGTGGACTAGCGGGAGGAGGGGCAATGAGCAGTTCTTC. Amino acid sequence: CASSLWTSGRRGNEQFF.

The chain combines TRBV19 with TRBJ2-2; D is possibly TRBD2 (5 bases). Trimming took off 5 bases at V and 6 bases at J, with 19 bases between the two ends. The CDR3 runs to 16 residues. Germline CDR1 reads LNHDA; CDR2 reads SQIVND (reference sequence). The CDR3 loop reads CASSWSGEPRAGELFF. CDR3 DNA: TGTGCCAGTAGTTGGAGCGGAGAGCCGAGGGCCGGGGAGCTGTTTTTT.

The chain combines TRBV4-2 with TRBJ1-2; possibly TRBD1 for D (5 bases). The CDR3 contains 15 residues. The V gene lost 0 bases and the J gene lost 7 bases, with 15 bases spanning the gap. Germline-derived CDR1 and CDR2 are LGHNA and YNFKEQ. The CDR3 DNA reads TGTGCCAGCAGCCAAGATCAGGGATTGGCCGTTGGCTACACCTTC. Protein sequence: CASSQDQGLAVGYTF.

The chain combines TRBV28 with TRBJ2-7; TRBD2 aligns across 8 bases. This CDR3 contains 14 residues. The V segment lost 8 bases and the J segment 7 bases; nucleotides outside the gene matches: 13. Germline loops: CDR1 MDHEN, CDR2 SYDVKM. The CDR3 DNA reads as TGTGCCAGCCTAAGTAGCGGGGTTCTGAGGGAGCAGTACTTC. It yields the protein CASLSSGVLREQYF.

V usage is TRBV19 and J usage is TRBJ1-1, with D possibly matching TRBD1 (5 bases). The CDR3 loop spans 16 amino acids. The V and J ends lost 10 bases and 0 bases respectively, with 21 bases between them. CDR1 is LNHDA and CDR2 is SQIVND in the germline V gene (reference sequence). CDR3 DNA sequence: TGTGCCACTACCTCGGGGGGGACCCACATGAACACTGAAGCTTTCTTT. It translates to CATTSGGTHMNTEAFF. Full variable domain (outside the CDR3, taken from reference TRBV19 and TRBJ1-1): DGGITQSPKYLFRKEGQNVTLSCEQNLNHDAMYWYRQDPGQGLRLIYYSQIVNDFQKGDIAEGYSVSREKKESFPLTVTSAQKNPTAFYLCATTSGGTHMNTEAFFGQGTRLTVV.

The chain couples TRBV11-2 to TRBJ2-7, with 7 bases identical to TRBD1. Trimming cost V 6 bases and J 1 base; bases outside gene matches: 6. The CDR3 runs to 14 residues. Looked up from germline, CDR1 is SGHAT and CDR2 is FQNNGV. The CDR3 DNA reads TGTGCCAGCAGGGACAGGTCATCTTCCTACGAGCAGTACTTC. Translated, it gives CASRDRSSSYEQYF.

This sequence joins TRBV11-2 and TRBJ2-5; no firm D call. The germline V and J ends were trimmed by 1 base and 1 base, with 7 bases remaining between them. This CDR3 spans 14 amino acids. Germline V gives CDR1 SGHAT, CDR2 FQNNGV. In DNA form, the CDR3 reads TGTGCCAGCAGCTTAGGTGGCAGCCAAGAGACCCAGTACTTC. It codes for CASSLGGSQETQYF. Together with reference TRBV11-2 and TRBJ2-5, the CDR3 gives the full variable domain: EAGVAQSPRYKIIEKRQSVAFWCNPISGHATLYWYQQILGQGPKLLIQFQNNGVVDDSQLPKDRFSAERLKGVDSTLKIQPAKLEDSAVYLCASSLGGSQETQYFGPGTRLLVL.

The gene calls are TRBV7-8 and TRBJ2-3, with 9 bases that match TRBD1. V gave up 4 bases and J gave up 6 bases; unmatched junction bases: 5. Germline V lookup: CDR1 SGHVS, CDR2 FQNEAQ. The CDR3 consists of 14 residues. DNA for the CDR3: TGTGCCAGCAGCTCGCGACAGGGGGGGGATACGCAGTATTTT. As protein: CASSSRQGGDTQYF.